This T cell receptor (beta chain) was sequenced in a study of tumor-infiltrating lymphocytes in primary liver carcinoma. Overall study context: Enrolled patients were male and female, aged 30 to 69 years. Samples had roughly 3.65 to 7.5 million productive TCRbeta reads, comparable between tissue types. Study-wide points: In tumor-adjacent and tumor-blood pairs, overlap was lower than in tumor region pairs. Against blood, tumors held a significantly higher top-250-clone fraction (p = 0.039).

The CDR3 totals 15 residues. CDR1 and CDR2 (germline): MNHEY, SVGAGI. Constant-region priming of around 530 ng total RNA yielded TCR beta cDNA. A slightly modified ARM-PCR protocol with three nested multiplex PCR rounds produced these TCR beta libraries. PCR rounds one and two used TRBV1-TRBV30 forward primers with a C-beta reverse primer for around 11 cycles each. TCRdb ran MiXCR on the multiplex PCR reads and lists one entry per CDR3 protein. The data contain about 30,000 distinct CDR3 sequences, around two thirds of them seen just once; the ten biggest clones take up about 31%. Co-extraction yielded RNA and DNA from 20-30 mg of unsorted bulk tissue. About this clonotype itself: Its antigen remains unidentified. One end of the junction fails to match germline, which may point to a read error.

The chain uses TRBV6-5 and TRBJ2-7, with a weak D call TRBD1 (6 bases). This clonotype originated in a woman aged 25 to 39 with primary liver carcinoma and hepatitis B virus infection. Input material: liver tumor tissue from sampling region 3. The subset here: tumor region T3, left-lateral pole. The CDR3 region has the DNA TGTGCCAGCAATTACAAGGACAGCAGCTCATACGAGCACTGCTTC. Protein: CASNYKDSSSYEHCF.